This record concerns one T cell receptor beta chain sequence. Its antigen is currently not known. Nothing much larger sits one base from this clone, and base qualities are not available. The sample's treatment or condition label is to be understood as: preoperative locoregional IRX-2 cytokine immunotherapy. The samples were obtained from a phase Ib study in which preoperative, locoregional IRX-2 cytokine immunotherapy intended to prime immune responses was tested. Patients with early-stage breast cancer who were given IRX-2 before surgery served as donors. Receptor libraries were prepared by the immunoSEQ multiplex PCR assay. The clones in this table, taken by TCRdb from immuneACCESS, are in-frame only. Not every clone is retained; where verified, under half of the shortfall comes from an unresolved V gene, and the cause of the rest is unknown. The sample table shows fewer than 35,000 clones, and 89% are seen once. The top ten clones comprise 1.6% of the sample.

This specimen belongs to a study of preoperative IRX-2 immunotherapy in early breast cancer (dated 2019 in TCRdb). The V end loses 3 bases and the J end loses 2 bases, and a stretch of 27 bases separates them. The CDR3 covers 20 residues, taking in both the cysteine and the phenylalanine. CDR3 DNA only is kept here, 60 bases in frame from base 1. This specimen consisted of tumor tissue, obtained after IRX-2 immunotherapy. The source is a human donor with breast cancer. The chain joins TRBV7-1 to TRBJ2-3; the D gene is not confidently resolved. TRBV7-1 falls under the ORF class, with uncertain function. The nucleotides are TGTGCCAGCAGCTCTTGGCGGTCTTGGGCTAGTACCAATGACACAGATACGCAGTATTTT. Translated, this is CASSSWRSWASTNDTDTQYF.